This T cell receptor (beta chain) appears in the sequencing data of a study of cytomegalovirus exposure and HLA in healthy donors. The PCR employed 60 Vbeta primers together with 13 Jbeta primers. The method was immunoSEQ multiplex PCR; TCRdb's version includes in-frame clones alone and lacks a portion of them. Of fewer than 200,000 clones listed, roughly 80% are singletons. With 7 bases removed from V and 4 bases from J, the gap between germline ends came to 19 bases. Germline CDR1 reads SQVTM; CDR2 reads ANQGSEA. This CDR3 has 14 amino acids. This clone was counted a few times. What it recognizes is unknown. Findings and limits, study-wide: Presence/absence comparisons presumed near-even sequencing depth among donors. One variant, a missense change in DCLRE1C, was linked in a later analysis to TCR beta V- and J-gene trimming.

Sample: PBMCs. The TCR comes from a woman aged 18-30 years in good health and CMV-seronegative. J is TRBJ1-1 and V is TRBV29-1; TRBD1 might be the D (6 bases). CDR3 protein: CSAKVDSGGTEAFF. Here the CDR3 DNA reads TGCAGCGCGAAGGTGGACAGCGGGGGCACTGAAGCTTTCTTT.